This is a list of T cell receptor beta chains from one sample in a study of blood T cell repertoires in COVID-19. Clones were sequenced by immunoSEQ multiplex PCR, and TCRdb holds only the in-frame ones, with some missing. The table lists a few hundred thousand clones, about 89% of them singletons. Sequenced sample: peripheral blood. All receptors derive from a woman in her thirties with COVID-19, enrolled during active disease. Both conserved end residues are part of each CDR3.

v_call: TRBV2
cdr3_length: 14
cdr3_aa: CASSIDRGDEKLFF

v_call: TRBV30
cdr3_length: 13
cdr3_aa: CAWSLGLHYGYTF

v_call: TRBV10-3
cdr3_length: 13
cdr3_aa: CAISEVQGYGYTF

v_call: TRBV13
cdr3_length: 14
cdr3_aa: CASSLGVGGYGYTF

v_call: TRBV7-8
cdr3_length: 13
cdr3_aa: CASSSDWGGELFF

v_call: TRBV7-3
cdr3_length: 15
cdr3_aa: CASSAQTGDGYGYTF

v_call: TRBV4-1
cdr3_length: 15
cdr3_aa: CASSQDLSSAHEQYF

v_call: TRBV7-9
cdr3_length: 18
cdr3_aa: CASSFPRHETATNEKLFF

v_call: TRBV24-1
cdr3_length: 16
cdr3_aa: CATSTTRQGLGDEQFF

v_call: TRBV7-2
cdr3_length: 15
cdr3_aa: CASSLSGSSYNEQFF

v_call: TRBV6-7
cdr3_length: 16
cdr3_aa: CASSSWGSGSIGELFF

v_call: TRBV19
cdr3_length: 14
cdr3_aa: CASSIGGWNTEAFF

v_call: TRBV30
cdr3_length: 12
cdr3_aa: CAWSVQGYEQYF